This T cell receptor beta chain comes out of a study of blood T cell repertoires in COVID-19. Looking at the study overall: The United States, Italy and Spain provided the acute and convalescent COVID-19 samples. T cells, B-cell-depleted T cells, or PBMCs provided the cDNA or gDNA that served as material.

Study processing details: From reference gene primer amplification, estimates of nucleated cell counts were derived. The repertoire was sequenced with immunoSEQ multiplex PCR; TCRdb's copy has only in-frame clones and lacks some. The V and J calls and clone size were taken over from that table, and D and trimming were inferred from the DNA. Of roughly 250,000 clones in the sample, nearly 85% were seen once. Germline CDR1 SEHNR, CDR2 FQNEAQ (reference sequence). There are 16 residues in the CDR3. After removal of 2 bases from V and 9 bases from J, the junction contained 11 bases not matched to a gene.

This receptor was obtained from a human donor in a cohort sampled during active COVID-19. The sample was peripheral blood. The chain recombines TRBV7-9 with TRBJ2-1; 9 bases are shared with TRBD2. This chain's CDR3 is CASSLPGLARGGEQFF. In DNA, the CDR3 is TGTGCCAGCAGCTTACCGGGACTAGCTCGGGGTGGTGAGCAGTTCTTC.